The next 29 T cell receptor beta chains were all read from a single sample in a study of CD8 T cell repertoires and HIV-1 epitope variants. The table came from immunoSEQ multiplex PCR; TCRdb's copy has only in-frame clones and leaves some out. The data contain thousands of clones, about 71% of them singletons. No antigen is known for these receptors. The sample consisted of cultured CD8+ T cells derived from PBMCs. The receptors shown here come from a male donor with HIV.

J is TRBJ2-5 and V is TRBV5-1; 11 nucleotides match TRBD2. V dropped 6 bases and J dropped 1; count of bases not matched to a gene: 8. Germline V CDR1 and CDR2: SGHRS, YFSETQ. This CDR3 is built from 16 residues. The CDR3 sequence is CASMDLAGGVQETQYF. CDR3 in DNA: TGCGCCAGCATGGATCTAGCGGGAGGTGTCCAAGAGACCCAGTACTTC.

The chain employs TRBV5-6 and TRBJ2-7; a possible D gene is TRBD1 (6 bases). V lost 0 bases, J lost 5 bases, and 12 bases lay in between. This CDR3 has 14 amino acids. Germline lookup yields CDR1 SGHDT and CDR2 YYEEEE. The CDR3 protein is CASSLGTVGNEQYF. The CDR3 DNA reads TGTGCCAGCAGCTTGGGGACAGTCGGCAACGAGCAGTACTTC.

This chain joins TRBV2 and TRBJ1-1; D unclear. Germline V lookup: CDR1 SNHLY, CDR2 FYNNEI. The V end was cut by 0 bases, the J end by 13 bases, with 0 bases between. The CDR3 has 8 amino acids. The CDR3 loop reads CASSEAFF. CDR3 DNA sequence: TGTGCCAGCAGTGAAGCTTTCTTT.

The V gene is TRBV7-8, the J gene TRBJ2-3; no clear D gene. Germline V gene sequence: CDR1 SGHVS, CDR2 FQNEAQ. The CDR3 is 14 amino acids. Trimming pared 2 bases from V and 4 bases from J, leaving 10 bases between. The CDR3 here is CASSLPGPADTQYF. The CDR3 coding sequence is TGTGCCAGCAGCTTACCGGGTCCCGCAGATACGCAGTATTTT.

This clone was seen a handful of times. The chain's CDR3 is CASRDRGIHYGYTF. The CDR3 coding sequence is TGTGCCAGTAGGGACAGGGGGATCCACTATGGCTACACCTTC. The chain couples TRBV19 to TRBJ1-2; 10 nucleotides match TRBD1. Trimming at V came to 6 bases and at J to 3 bases, leaving 4 bases not matched to a gene. This CDR3 region has 14 residues. Germline V lookup: CDR1 LNHDA, CDR2 SQIVND (reference sequence).

This chain links TRBV13 with TRBJ2-7; D unclear. The CDR3 consists of 14 residues. The ends were cut back, 2 bases at V and 2 bases at J, with 10 bases in the middle. Germline loops: CDR1 PRHDT, CDR2 FYEKMQ (reference sequence). CDR3 loop: CASSLTQATYEQYF. In DNA, the CDR3 is TGTGCCAGCAGCTTAACGCAGGCCACCTACGAGCAGTACTTC. The whole variable domain, remainder taken from reference TRBV13 and TRBJ2-7, is AAGVIQSPRHLIKEKRETATLKCYPIPRHDTVYWYQQGPGQDPQFLISFYEKMQSDKGSIPDRFSAQQFSDYHSELNMSSLELGDSALYFCASSLTQATYEQYFGPGTRLTVT.

The rearrangement links TRBV5-6 to TRBJ2-5; no definite D call. The CDR3 runs to 14 residues. Trimming cost V 0 bases and J 5 bases, with 11 bases left between them. Germline loops: CDR1 SGHDT, CDR2 YYEEEE. CDR3 bases: TGTGCCAGCAGCTTGGTTTTGTCCTCGGAGACCCAGTACTTC. Protein product: CASSLVLSSETQYF.

The rearrangement uses TRBV11-2 and TRBJ1-2; tentatively, D is TRBD1 (5 bases). The germline CDR1 and CDR2 sequences are SGHAT and FQNNGV. The CDR3 has 14 residues. Trimming cost V 5 bases and J 5 bases, with 15 bases left between them. This CDR3 is CASSPRGIAYGYTF. The CDR3 region has the DNA TGTGCCAGCAGCCCAAGGGGCATTGCGTATGGCTACACCTTC. Variable domain in full (rest from reference TRBV11-2 and TRBJ1-2): EAGVAQSPRYKIIEKRQSVAFWCNPISGHATLYWYQQILGQGPKLLIQFQNNGVVDDSQLPKDRFSAERLKGVDSTLKIQPAKLEDSAVYLCASSPRGIAYGYTFGSGTRLTVV.

In regard to this clone: One junction end does not reproduce the germline sequence, and a read error may be involved. The DNA of the CDR3 is TGTGCTAGCTCACCACAGGGCAGCGGGGAGCTGTTTTTT. Protein: CASSPQGSGELFF. The V and J genes are TRBV18 and TRBJ2-2, with a tentative D call TRBD1 (6 bases). CDR3 length: 13 amino acids. The germline V gene has CDR1 KGHSH and CDR2 LQKENI.

Comments on this clone: Only one base separates this from a far larger clonotype, so it likely reflects a read error. Here the CDR3 DNA reads TGTGCCAGCAGTTCCCCCGGGACAGGGGTGATTTCCTCTGAAGCTTTCTTT. Encoded protein: CASSSPGTGVISSEAFF. This chain connects TRBV28 to TRBJ1-1, with 10 positions matching TRBD1. This CDR3 comprises 17 residues. Trimming at V came to 4 bases and at J to 6 bases, leaving 14 bases not matched to a gene. Looked up from germline, CDR1 is MDHEN and CDR2 is SYDVKM.

The chain combines TRBV6-1 with TRBJ2-2; 10 nucleotides line up with TRBD2. This CDR3 comprises 15 residues. Looked up from germline, CDR1 is MNHNS and CDR2 is SASEGT. Trimming took 8 bases from V and 5 from J; bases not matched to a gene: 8. The CDR3 here is CASQGASGRTGELFF. In nucleotides, the CDR3 is TGTGCCAGCCAAGGGGCTAGCGGGAGAACCGGGGAGCTGTTTTTT.

V is TRBV9 and J is TRBJ1-1; D is unclear. This CDR3 region has 14 residues. V lost 5 bases to trimming and J lost 0 bases, with 11 bases between them. Per the germline V gene, CDR1 is SGDLS and CDR2 is YYNGEE. CDR3 protein: CASRTNGLNTEAFF. CDR3 sequence (DNA): TGTGCCAGCAGGACCAATGGATTGAACACTGAAGCTTTCTTT.

This clone was observed a few times. The gene calls are TRBV4-1 and TRBJ2-7, with unresolved D. Trimming shortened V by 4 bases and J by 7 bases, and 20 bases separated the two germline ends. The CDR3 spans 15 residues. The germline V gene encodes CDR1 MGHRA and CDR2 YSYEKL. The CDR3 here is CASSLVDSESREQYF. For the CDR3, the DNA is TGCGCCAGCAGCCTAGTAGATTCGGAGTCACGGGAGCAGTACTTC.

This clone was seen only a few times. The chain is built from TRBV28 and TRBJ2-1, with TRBD2 matching 7 bases. The germline CDR1 and CDR2 sequences are MDHEN and SYDVKM. The trim removed 6 bases at V and 15 bases at J, leaving 11 bases unmatched. This CDR3 spans 12 amino acids. The CDR3 DNA is TGTGCCAGCAGCCGGGGGAGCGGGGATGGGTTCTTC. Amino acid sequence: CASSRGSGDGFF. The full variable domain, in which reference TRBV28 and TRBJ2-1 provide the parts outside the CDR3, is DVKVTQSSRYLVKRTGEKVFLECVQDMDHENMFWYRQDPGLGLRLIYFSYDVKMKEKGDIPEGYSVSREKKERFSLILESASTNQTSMYLCASSRGSGDGFFGPGTRLTVL.

V is TRBV18 and J is TRBJ2-1; D possibly corresponds to TRBD1 (7 bases). Germline V gene sequence: CDR1 KGHSH, CDR2 LQKENI. The CDR3 loop spans 19 amino acids. The V end was cut by 5 bases, the J end by 0 bases, with 23 bases between. The chain's CDR3 is CASSAPGQSTGGSYNEQFF. The CDR3, as DNA: TGTGCCAGCTCAGCGCCGGGACAGAGTACCGGGGGCTCCTACAATGAGCAGTTCTTC.

The chain uses TRBV7-6 and TRBJ2-7, with 10 bases matching TRBD2. CDR3 length: 17 residues. Germline assignment: CDR1 SGHVS and CDR2 FNYEAQ. Unmatched junction bases numbered 11, after V lost 5 bases and J lost 1 base. The CDR3, as DNA: TGTGCCAGCAGCCCCGAGGTGGGACTAGCGTTTTCCTACGAGCAGTACTTC. Its translation: CASSPEVGLAFSYEQYF.

The V gene is TRBV10-3, the J gene TRBJ2-1; TRBD1 matches at 8 bases. CDR1 and CDR2 from the germline V gene are ENHRY and SYGVKD. The ends lost 0 bases at V and 4 bases at J; junction bases unmatched: 8. The CDR3 has 17 amino acids. The CDR3, as DNA: TGTGCCATCAGTGAGTCCGAGCAGGGGGCAGGGTACAATGAGCAGTTCTTC. Protein product: CAISESEQGAGYNEQFF.

This clone was seen only a few times. CDR3 nucleotide sequence: TGTGCCAGAAGCGGTACCGATTACAGGGCCCTGGGCGAGAGGAATCAGCCCCAGCATTTT. Translation gives CARSGTDYRALGERNQPQHF. The chain links TRBV5-3 to TRBJ1-5, with a tentative D call TRBD1 (6 bases). TRBV5-3 is filed as an ORF, its function uncertain. Trimming cost V 4 bases and J 4 bases, with 30 bases left between them. CDR3 length equals 20 residues.

The chain joins TRBV7-8 to TRBJ1-1; unclear D gene. CDR3 length: 13 amino acids. Germline values: CDR1 SGHVS, CDR2 FQNEAQ. V lost 5 bases to trimming and J lost 4 bases, with 11 bases between them. In nucleotides, the CDR3 is TGTGCCAGCAGCGCAACACAAAGCACTGAAGCTTTCTTT. Amino acids: CASSATQSTEAFF.

V usage is TRBV27 and J usage is TRBJ2-3; 11 bases match TRBD2. The CDR3 contains 16 residues. Germline CDR1 and CDR2: MNHEY and SMNVEV (reference sequence). J was trimmed by 4 bases and V by 8 bases; bases with no gene match: 11. The chain's CDR3 is CASPASGRPMADTQYF. CDR3 sequence (DNA): TGTGCCAGCCCCGCTAGCGGGAGGCCCATGGCAGATACGCAGTATTTT.

This chain joins TRBV7-9 and TRBJ2-3, with D maybe TRBD2 (6 bases). V shed 1 base and J shed 0 bases, with 14 bases lying between them. CDR3 length: 17 amino acids. Germline CDR1 and CDR2: SEHNR and FQNEAQ (reference sequence). The CDR3 is CASSLDTAGPSTDTQYF. The CDR3, as DNA: TGTGCCAGCAGCTTAGACACGGCGGGACCTAGCACAGATACGCAGTATTTT.

The V gene is TRBV7-2, the J gene TRBJ1-1; D might be TRBD1 (5 bases). CDR3 length equals 14 residues. Trimming left V 5 bases short and J 4 bases short, with 14 bases between. Germline CDR1 SGHTA, CDR2 FQGNSA. The CDR3 is CASSPAGVGTEAFF. Written as DNA, the CDR3 is TGTGCCAGCAGCCCCGCGGGGGTTGGCACTGAAGCTTTCTTT.

J is TRBJ1-2 and V is TRBV29-1; perhaps TRBD1 as D (6 bases). V dropped 8 bases and J dropped 4 bases, with 14 bases sitting between them. Germline CDR1 is SQVTM and CDR2 is ANQGSEA. The CDR3 is made up of 12 amino acids. The CDR3 DNA sequence: TGCAGCACGACTCAGGGGAGCTATGGCTACACCTTC. This codes for CSTTQGSYGYTF.

V usage is TRBV15 and J usage is TRBJ2-5, with a possible D match to TRBD1 (6 bases). Germline CDR1 LNHNV, CDR2 YYDKDF (reference sequence). The CDR3 is 16 amino acids. V gave up 1 base and J gave up 5 bases, with 17 bases separating them. CDR3 in amino acids: CATSRADTGLEETQYF. The CDR3 bases are TGTGCCACCAGCAGAGCAGATACAGGGCTGGAGGAGACCCAGTACTTC.

This sequence joins TRBV29-1 and TRBJ1-2; possible D gene TRBD1, 6 bases. The V and J ends lost 0 bases and 6 bases respectively, with 14 bases between them. Germline-derived CDR1 and CDR2 are SQVTM and ANQGSEA. The CDR3 sequence is 14 residues long. The CDR3 region is CSVEDMGGVDGYTF. For the CDR3, the DNA is TGCAGCGTTGAAGATATGGGGGGCGTGGATGGCTACACCTTC. The full variable domain, its missing parts supplied by reference TRBV29-1 and TRBJ1-2, is SAVISQKPSRDICQRGTSLTIQCQVDSQVTMMFWYRQQPGQSLTLIATANQGSEATYESGFVIDKFPISRPNLTFSTLTVSNMSPEDSSIYLCSVEDMGGVDGYTFGSGTRLTVV.

This clone occurred once. This chain's CDR3 is CASSFSGTGEAYEQYF. CDR3 sequence (DNA): TGTGCCAGCAGCTTCTCCGGGACAGGGGAAGCCTACGAGCAGTACTTC. V usage is TRBV5-4 and J usage is TRBJ2-5; TRBD1 matches at 10 bases. The J call may be mistaken, given a closer DNA end match to TRBJ2-7. The germline V gene has CDR1 SGHNT and CDR2 YYREEE (reference sequence). The length of the CDR3 is 16 residues.

The chain joins TRBV19 to TRBJ2-7; 9 bases align to TRBD2. Germline-derived CDR1 and CDR2 are LNHDA and SQIVND (reference sequence). V shed 8 bases, J shed 4 bases, and the junction held 6 bases outside the gene matches. The CDR3 is 13 amino acids. CDR3 sequence: CASAELAGYEQYF. The CDR3 DNA sequence: TGTGCCAGTGCGGAACTAGCGGGTTACGAGCAGTACTTC.

The genes are TRBV5-4 and TRBJ1-2, with unresolved D. Germline CDR1 SGHNT, CDR2 YYREEE (reference sequence). The CDR3 sequence is 13 residues long. V lost 7 bases and J 1 base, leaving 11 bases between the germline ends. CDR3 sequence (DNA): TGTGCCAGCTTAGACGCGGATAACTATGGCTACACCTTC. Its protein is CASLDADNYGYTF.

This clone occurred a few times. The rearrangement joins TRBV28 to TRBJ2-5; 8 nucleotides match TRBD2. There are 16 residues in the CDR3. CDR1 is MDHEN, CDR2 SYDVKM, per germline. Trimming at V came to 1 base and at J to 4 bases, leaving 8 bases not matched to a gene. CDR3 sequence reads: CASSLSDGGVGETQYF. The CDR3 DNA is TGTGCCAGCAGTTTATCCGACGGGGGGGTCGGAGAGACCCAGTACTTC. The entire variable domain, with the rest obtained from reference TRBV28 and TRBJ2-5, is as follows: DVKVTQSSRYLVKRTGEKVFLECVQDMDHENMFWYRQDPGLGLRLIYFSYDVKMKEKGDIPEGYSVSREKKERFSLILESASTNQTSMYLCASSLSDGGVGETQYFGPGTRLLVL.